These 29 T cell receptor beta chains originate from one sample sequenced in a study of blood T cell repertoires in COVID-19. Assay: immunoSEQ multiplex PCR; the TCRdb copy retains only in-frame clones and omits some. The sample holds 400,000 to 500,000 clones, approximately 87% seen once. Sequenced material: PBMCs or T cells enriched from blood (not recorded which). These receptor sequences come from a woman aged 40 to 50 who had recovered from COVID-19.

The genes are TRBV21-1 and TRBJ1-1; the table assigns TRBD1, which was not confirmed against the DNA. TRBV21-1 is tagged as a pseudogene. CDR3 size: 17 residues. In nucleotides, the CDR3 is TGTGCCAGCAGCACCCCCGGGACAGGCCTTTCGAACACTGAAGCTTTCTTT. Its protein is CASSTPGTGLSNTEAFF.

This clone has a single count. This chain joins TRBV6-5 and TRBJ2-5; TRBD1 is a possible D gene (5 bases). Trimming shortened V by 8 bases and J by 4 bases, and 11 bases separated the two germline ends. The CDR3 sequence is 12 residues long. Germline CDR1 and CDR2: MNHEY and SVGAGI. CDR3 residues: CASSRVRETQYF. For the CDR3, the DNA is TGTGCCAGCTCCAGGGTAAGAGAGACCCAGTACTTC.

This sequence joins TRBV29-1 and TRBJ2-7; tentatively, D is TRBD2 (5 bases). The V end was cut by 4 bases, the J end by 0 bases, with 10 bases between. Germline CDR1 and CDR2: SQVTM and ANQGSEA. The CDR3 consists of 13 residues. This CDR3 reads CSVAGKNSYEQYF. The CDR3 nucleotides read TGCAGCGTTGCCGGGAAAAACTCCTACGAGCAGTACTTC.

V and J are TRBV7-2 and TRBJ2-3; D gene unclear. The CDR3 contains 11 residues. Germline V gene lookup returns CDR1 SGHTA and CDR2 FQGNSA. V lost 4 bases and J lost 3, with 2 bases in between. CDR3 DNA sequence: TGTGCCAGCAGCTCGACAGATACGCAGTATTTT. The encoded protein is CASSSTDTQYF.

This clone has only a few counts. The chain has TRBV30 and TRBJ2-2, with D possibly matching TRBD2 (5 bases). In germline, CDR1 is GTSNPN, CDR2 SVGIG (reference sequence). This CDR3 contains 14 residues. Trimming shortened V by 3 bases and J by 5 bases, and 13 bases separated the two germline ends. DNA for the CDR3: TGTGCCTGGAGCAGAACTAGTTCGACCGGGGAGCTGTTTTTT. As protein: CAWSRTSSTGELFF.

The V gene is TRBV6-5, the J gene TRBJ2-5, with TRBD2 matching over 8 bases. After removal of 0 bases from V and 5 bases from J, the junction contained 5 bases not matched to a gene. The CDR3 spans 15 residues. CDR1 MNHEY and CDR2 SVGAGI come from the germline V gene. This chain's CDR3 is CASSYSRRGDETQYF. The CDR3, as DNA: TGTGCCAGCAGTTACTCGAGGCGGGGGGATGAGACCCAGTACTTC.

The chain employs TRBV15 and TRBJ1-1, with D tentatively TRBD1 (5 bases). Germline lookup yields CDR1 LNHNV and CDR2 YYDKDF (reference sequence). The CDR3 spans 13 residues. Trimming cost V 0 bases and J 4 bases, with 6 bases left between them. The CDR3 loop is CATSRDQGTEAFF. The DNA of the CDR3 is TGTGCCACCAGCAGAGATCAGGGCACTGAAGCTTTCTTT.

The rearrangement joins TRBV27 to TRBJ2-7; TRBD2 might be the D (6 bases). Germline loops: CDR1 MNHEY, CDR2 SMNVEV (reference sequence). The CDR3 extends over 16 amino acids. V lost 5 bases and J lost 3, with 20 bases in between. This chain's CDR3 is CASSHQLAESFYEQYF. CDR3 DNA sequence: TGTGCCAGCAGTCATCAATTAGCGGAGTCATTCTACGAGCAGTACTTC.

The chain uses TRBV30 and TRBJ1-6; D perhaps matches TRBD1 (5 bases). Trimming stripped 3 bases from V and 10 bases from J, with 16 bases between. The CDR3 consists of 14 residues. Germline V CDR1 and CDR2: GTSNPN, SVGIG (reference sequence). The CDR3 DNA is TGTGCCTGGAGGGGACTGGGTGGGAGGTCACCCCTCCACTTT. It codes for CAWRGLGGRSPLHF.

The J gene is TRBJ1-4, the V gene TRBV9, with TRBD1 matching 9 bases. V was pared by 4 bases and J by 3 bases, with 4 bases of the junction left unmatched. The CDR3 contains 15 residues. Per germline, CDR1 SGDLS and CDR2 YYNGEE. CDR3: CASSPRDRANEKLFF. The CDR3 DNA reads as TGTGCCAGCAGCCCACGGGACAGGGCTAATGAAAAACTGTTTTTT. Drawing the rest from reference TRBV9 and TRBJ1-4, the complete variable domain is DSGVTQTPKHLITATGQRVTLRCSPRSGDLSVYWYQQSLDQGLQFLIQYYNGEERAKGNILERFSAQQFPDLHSELNLSSLELGDSALYFCASSPRDRANEKLFFGSGTQLSVL.

The chain uses TRBV10-3 and TRBJ2-7; 9 nucleotides agree with TRBD2. Losses at the gene ends were 6 bases for V and 4 bases for J; bases not matched to a gene: 13. This CDR3 is built from 16 residues. The germline V gene has CDR1 ENHRY and CDR2 SYGVKD. This chain's CDR3 is CAIRTSGPTRRYEQYF. Written as DNA, the CDR3 is TGTGCCATCAGGACTAGCGGCCCTACGAGGAGGTACGAGCAGTACTTC.

As to this clone: The junction and the germline gene differ at one end; a read error may be behind it. V usage is TRBV19 and J usage is TRBJ2-7; TRBD2 matches 10 bases. The CDR3 has 17 amino acids. Germline CDR1 is LNHDA and CDR2 is SQIVND (reference sequence). The CDR3 nucleotides are TGTGCCAGTAGTATTTGGCTAGCGGGAGTAGCGGGAGGCGAGCAGTATTTC. This encodes CASSIWLAGVAGGEQYF.

CDR3 nucleotides: TGTGCCAGCAGTACCGGGACACCGCCCGAGCAGTACTTC. Protein sequence: CASSTGTPPEQYF. The gene calls are TRBV28 and TRBJ2-7; tentatively, D is TRBD1 (6 bases). V shed 5 bases and J shed 6 bases, with 14 bases lying between them. Germline CDR1 reads MDHEN; CDR2 reads SYDVKM. This CDR3 has 13 residues.

This chain uses TRBV27 with TRBJ1-2, with TRBD1 matching over 7 bases. Germline trimming cut 2 bases from V and 8 bases from J; bases unmatched to any gene: 14. Germline V lookup: CDR1 MNHEY, CDR2 SMNVEV (reference sequence). The CDR3 is 16 residues long. The CDR3 nucleotides are TGTGCCAGCAGTTTAGGACTGGGAGGAGGGGGCGAGGGCTACACCTTC. Translation gives CASSLGLGGGGEGYTF.

The CDR3 spells CASSLRGWGTYEQYF. CDR3 DNA sequence: TGTGCCAGCAGTCTGAGAGGTTGGGGCACCTACGAGCAGTACTTC. The chain uses TRBV25-1 and TRBJ2-7; a weak D match, TRBD1 (5 bases). The V gene's germline CDR1 is MGHDK and CDR2 SYGVNS. V gave up 5 bases and J gave up 2 bases, with 16 bases separating them. This CDR3 is 15 amino acids long.

This CDR3 is CAWSFQGGETQYF. CDR3 nucleotides: TGTGCCTGGAGCTTCCAGGGAGGGGAGACCCAGTACTTC. The rearrangement uses TRBV30 and TRBJ2-5, with 7 bases that match TRBD2. Germline V gene lookup returns CDR1 GTSNPN and CDR2 SVGIG (reference sequence). J lost 5 bases, V lost 3 bases, and 6 bases had no gene match. The CDR3 length is 13 residues.

The chain couples TRBV19 to TRBJ2-5; D unclear. Per the germline V gene, CDR1 is LNHDA and CDR2 is SQIVND (reference sequence). V lost 9 bases to trimming and J lost 9 bases, with 17 bases between them. The CDR3 has 12 residues. The CDR3 coding sequence is TGTGCCAGCAGCGAAGGTCTACGGGCCCAGTACTTC. Its translation: CASSEGLRAQYF.

This sequence joins TRBV7-8 and TRBJ2-7, with TRBD1 matching 8 bases. The CDR3 totals 14 residues. Germline CDR1 reads SGHVS; CDR2 reads FQNEAQ. With V trimmed by 4 bases and J by 3 bases, 5 bases remained unmatched. In DNA form, the CDR3 reads TGTGCCAGCAGCTCATCGGGACAGGTCTACGAGCAGTACTTC. It codes for CASSSSGQVYEQYF. Supplemented by reference TRBV7-8 and TRBJ2-7, the full variable domain reads GAGVSQSPRYKVAKRGQDVALRCDPISGHVSLFWYQQALGQGPEFLTYFQNEAQLDKSGLPSDRFFAERPEGSVSTLKIQRTQQEDSAVYLCASSSSGQVYEQYFGPGTRLTVT.

This clone was detected only once. This rearrangement joins TRBV7-8 to TRBJ1-5; D gene unclear. Trimming removed 2 bases at V and 4 bases at J, with 12 bases between. The CDR3 totals 15 residues. Per germline, CDR1 SGHVS and CDR2 FQNEAQ. CDR3 protein: CASSLMAGRNQPQHF. Here the CDR3 DNA reads TGTGCCAGCAGCTTAATGGCGGGTCGGAATCAGCCCCAGCATTTT.

This clone was seen just once. The rearrangement links TRBV19 to TRBJ1-2; 7 nucleotides line up with TRBD1. The germline V gene has CDR1 LNHDA and CDR2 SQIVND (reference sequence). Trimming took 5 bases from V and 4 from J; bases not matched to a gene: 4. CDR3 length: 13 residues. CDR3 sequence: CASSRQGTYGYTF. CDR3 coding DNA: TGTGCCAGTAGTCGACAGGGTACCTATGGCTACACCTTC.

The CDR3 spells CASGSPTSRDRGLGTEAFF. The CDR3 nucleotides are TGTGCTAGTGGTTCACCAACCTCCCGGGACAGGGGGCTGGGCACTGAAGCTTTCTTT. The chain combines TRBV12-5 with TRBJ1-1; 12 bases map to TRBD1. V trimming: 4 bases; J trimming: 4 bases; junction bases outside the gene matches: 16. CDR3 size: 19 residues. Germline CDR1 LGHNT, CDR2 FRNRAP. Full variable domain (outside the CDR3, taken from reference TRBV12-5 and TRBJ1-1): DARVTQTPRHKVTEMGQEVTMRCQPILGHNTVFWYRQTMMQGLELLAYFRNRAPLDDSGMPKDRFSAEMPDATLATLKIQPSEPRDSAVYFCASGSPTSRDRGLGTEAFFGQGTRLTVV.

The J gene is TRBJ2-1, the V gene TRBV9; 7 bases agree with TRBD2. Germline V lookup: CDR1 SGDLS, CDR2 YYNGEE. Trimming cost V 1 base and J 4 bases; bases outside gene matches: 5. CDR3 length: 15 residues. The chain's CDR3 is CASSVMGGGYNEQFF. As DNA, the CDR3 is TGTGCCAGCAGCGTAATGGGCGGGGGATACAATGAGCAGTTCTTC.

The chain uses TRBV7-2 and TRBJ2-1; TRBD2 aligns across 10 bases. Germline V lookup: CDR1 SGHTA, CDR2 FQGNSA. There are 17 residues in the CDR3. V lost 1 base and J lost 4; bases outside the gene matches: 7. The CDR3 bases are TGTGCCAGCAGCTTAGATCGGGCTAGCGGGAGTTACAATGAGCAGTTCTTC. This encodes CASSLDRASGSYNEQFF. Looking up the rest from reference TRBV7-2 and TRBJ2-1 gives the full variable domain: GAGVSQSPSNKVTEKGKDVELRCDPISGHTALYWYRQSLGQGLEFLIYFQGNSAPDKSGLPSDRFSAERTGGSVSTLTIQRTQQEDSAVYLCASSLDRASGSYNEQFFGPGTRLTVL.

This clone turned up a few times. This sequence joins TRBV7-8 and TRBJ1-5; no clear D gene. The CDR3 is made up of 16 amino acids. CDR1 and CDR2 (germline): SGHVS, FQNEAQ. V dropped 1 base and J dropped 7 bases, with 17 bases sitting between them. DNA of the CDR3: TGTGCCAGCAGCTTAGGGTTTTTGGGAGATCGGCAGCCCCAGCATTTT. This codes for CASSLGFLGDRQPQHF.

The J gene is TRBJ1-2, the V gene TRBV28; D gene ambiguous. This CDR3 has 13 amino acids. Trimming shortened V by 5 bases and J by 6 bases, and 13 bases separated the two germline ends. The germline gives CDR1 MDHEN, CDR2 SYDVKM. CDR3 in amino acids: CASSRPGLDGYTF. In DNA, the CDR3 is TGTGCCAGCAGTCGACCCGGACTAGATGGCTACACCTTC.

The chain carries TRBV11-3 and TRBJ2-1; unclear D gene. This CDR3 spans 13 amino acids. The germline CDR1 and CDR2 sequences are SGHNT and YENEEA. Trimming removed 1 base at V and 6 bases at J, with 7 bases between. This CDR3 is CASSLGRFNEQFF. The CDR3 coding sequence is TGTGCCAGCAGCTTAGGCAGGTTCAATGAGCAGTTCTTC.

The chain carries TRBV7-8 and TRBJ2-5; TRBD2 matches 11 bases. This CDR3 region has 15 residues. Per the germline V gene, CDR1 is SGHVS and CDR2 is FQNEAQ. The junction had 6 bases not matched to a gene; V was cut back by 5 bases and J by 4 bases. DNA for the CDR3: TGTGCCAGCAGCAGTAGCGGGAGGGCCGCAGAGACCCAGTACTTC. Translation gives CASSSSGRAAETQYF.

This clone was recorded once. The V and J genes are TRBV7-2 and TRBJ1-1, with D possibly matching TRBD1 (5 bases). Germline CDR1 and CDR2: SGHTA and FQGNSA. The V gene lost 3 bases and the J gene lost 0 bases, with 14 bases spanning the gap. This CDR3 contains 16 residues. The CDR3 DNA reads TGTGCCAGCAGCTTGTTCTCCGGGGGGGTGAACACTGAAGCTTTCTTT. Translated: CASSLFSGGVNTEAFF. Together with reference TRBV7-2 and TRBJ1-1, the CDR3 gives the full variable domain: GAGVSQSPSNKVTEKGKDVELRCDPISGHTALYWYRQSLGQGLEFLIYFQGNSAPDKSGLPSDRFSAERTGGSVSTLTIQRTQQEDSAVYLCASSLFSGGVNTEAFFGQGTRLTVV.

This rearrangement joins TRBV7-8 to TRBJ2-7, with a tentative D call TRBD2 (6 bases). CDR3 length: 16 residues. Trimming stripped 1 base from V and 2 bases from J, with 15 bases between. Germline V gives CDR1 SGHVS, CDR2 FQNEAQ. CDR3 residues: CASSLEVGGSAYEQYF. DNA of the CDR3: TGTGCCAGCAGCTTAGAGGTAGGAGGGAGCGCCTACGAGCAGTACTTC.